These 27 T cell receptor beta chains came from one sample sequenced in a study of cytomegalovirus exposure and HLA in healthy donors. Use of 60 Vbeta and 13 Jbeta primers characterized the PCR. Data came from immunoSEQ multiplex PCR; TCRdb stores just in-frame clones and leaves some out. Among about 150,000 clones listed, more than 70% were seen once. The sample comprised PBMCs. These receptors all stem from a boy aged 2 to 9 in good health and CMV-seronegative.

V usage is TRBV18 and J usage is TRBJ1-2; 8 nucleotides match TRBD1. Per the germline V gene, CDR1 is KGHSH and CDR2 is LQKENI. Losses at the gene ends were 2 bases for V and 4 bases for J; bases not matched to a gene: 12. The CDR3 runs 17 residues. The CDR3 DNA is TGTGCCAGCTCACCAAGGGACGTGTCAGGGGGCGGCTATGGCTACACCTTC. Translated, it gives CASSPRDVSGGGYGYTF.

V is TRBV19 and J is TRBJ2-3; 8 bases fit TRBD2. The CDR3 spans 16 residues. Losses at the gene ends were 5 bases for V and 8 bases for J; bases not matched to a gene: 15. Germline V gene sequence: CDR1 LNHDA, CDR2 SQIVND (reference sequence). CDR3 region: CASSPNMGLGWGTQYF. The DNA of the CDR3 is TGTGCCAGTAGTCCAAACATGGGACTAGGGTGGGGTACGCAGTATTTT.

This clone appeared a few times. The chain joins TRBV2 to TRBJ1-2, with D possibly TRBD1 on 5 matching bases. Trimming cost V 1 base and J 7 bases, with 13 bases left between them. Per germline, CDR1 SNHLY and CDR2 FYNNEI. The CDR3 contains 14 residues. The CDR3 spells CASSEENGGSGYTF. The CDR3 nucleotides are TGTGCCAGCAGTGAAGAAAACGGGGGTAGTGGCTACACCTTC.

This clone appeared once. This chain connects TRBV15 to TRBJ2-1; 7 positions agree with TRBD1. Trimming took 5 bases from V and 4 from J; bases not matched to a gene: 8. This CDR3 is 15 amino acids long. Germline CDR1 LNHNV, CDR2 YYDKDF (reference sequence). The chain's CDR3 is CATSGDRQNYNEQFF. The DNA for the CDR3 is TGTGCCACCAGCGGGGACAGACAAAATTACAATGAGCAGTTCTTC.

The chain couples TRBV9 to TRBJ2-7, with 10 bases lining up with TRBD1. Germline V CDR1 and CDR2: SGDLS, YYNGEE. CDR3 size: 21 residues. Losses at the gene ends were 0 bases for V and 0 bases for J; bases not matched to a gene: 18. The CDR3 spells CASSVGDRGLLAHPLSYEQYF. The DNA of the CDR3 is TGTGCCAGCAGCGTAGGAGACAGGGGGCTTCTAGCGCATCCCCTCTCCTACGAGCAGTACTTC. Filled out from reference TRBV9 and TRBJ2-7, the complete variable domain reads DSGVTQTPKHLITATGQRVTLRCSPRSGDLSVYWYQQSLDQGLQFLIQYYNGEERAKGNILERFSAQQFPDLHSELNLSSLELGDSALYFCASSVGDRGLLAHPLSYEQYFGPGTRLTVT.

This clone appeared once. This chain connects TRBV7-2 to TRBJ2-1; 9 nucleotides line up with TRBD2. Trimming took 1 base from V and 9 from J; bases not matched to a gene: 7. The CDR3 consists of 15 residues. Germline V gene data show CDR1 as SGHTA and CDR2 as FQGNSA. The CDR3 reads CASSLVAGGRGEQFF. The CDR3 DNA reads TGTGCCAGCAGCTTAGTCGCGGGAGGGAGGGGTGAGCAGTTCTTC.

The chain is built from TRBV10-2 and TRBJ2-1; 7 bases align to TRBD2. Per germline, CDR1 WSHSY and CDR2 SAAADI. The CDR3 runs 14 residues. Trimming at V came to 8 bases and at J to 9 bases, leaving 13 bases not matched to a gene. As DNA, the CDR3 is TGCGCCAGCCAACACGGGCGGGAGTTGAGTGAGCAGTTCTTC. It specifies CASQHGRELSEQFF.

This sequence joins TRBV7-9 and TRBJ2-7, with D uncertain. Trimming took 1 base from V and 11 from J, leaving 15 bases between them. The CDR3 runs to 13 residues. Germline lookup yields CDR1 SEHNR and CDR2 FQNEAQ (reference sequence). The CDR3 sequence: CASSLELSVGKYF. DNA for the CDR3: TGTGCCAGCAGCTTAGAGTTGTCGGTGGGCAAGTACTTC.

The chain has TRBV5-1 and TRBJ2-5; 16 bases fit TRBD2. Germline V gene data show CDR1 as SGHRS and CDR2 as YFSETQ. This CDR3 is 18 amino acids long. V was clipped by 8 bases and J by 2 bases; unmatched bases: 12. The CDR3 spells CASAGTSGRAVGQETQYF. The CDR3 coding sequence is TGCGCCAGTGCCGGGACTAGCGGGAGGGCCGTGGGTCAAGAGACCCAGTACTTC.

V gene TRBV18 combines with J gene TRBJ2-7; 9 bases are shared with TRBD1. Trimming at V came to 4 bases and at J to 3 bases, leaving 4 bases not matched to a gene. The CDR3 length is 14 residues. The V gene's germline CDR1 is KGHSH and CDR2 LQKENI. In nucleotides, the CDR3 is TGTGCCAGCTCACTCCGGGACAGGGTCTACGAGCAGTACTTC. Translating gives CASSLRDRVYEQYF.

The chain employs TRBV7-2 and TRBJ2-7; TRBD2 agrees at 11 bases. With V trimmed by 5 bases and J by 6 bases, 12 bases remained unmatched. The CDR3 is made up of 16 amino acids. From germline, CDR1 is SGHTA and CDR2 FQGNSA. Here the CDR3 reads CASSELAGEGEREQYF. For the CDR3, the DNA is TGTGCCAGCAGCGAACTAGCGGGAGAAGGGGAGCGCGAGCAGTACTTC.

This chain joins TRBV6-4 and TRBJ2-1; 9 bases are a match to TRBD2. Germline V gene data show CDR1 as MRHNA and CDR2 as SNTAGT. The junction had 7 bases not matched to a gene; V was cut back by 5 bases and J by 8 bases. The CDR3 totals 14 residues. The CDR3 region is CASSREAGGYEQFF. The CDR3 DNA reads as TGTGCCAGCAGTCGGGAAGCGGGAGGCTATGAGCAGTTCTTC.

This chain connects TRBV11-2 to TRBJ1-1; weak D call: TRBD1 (5 bases). Germline V CDR1 and CDR2: SGHAT, FQNNGV. The length of the CDR3 is 15 residues. Trimming took off 2 bases at V and 1 base at J, with 11 bases between the two ends. CDR3 amino acids: CASSLIGQGNTEAFF. The CDR3 coding sequence is TGTGCCAGCAGCTTAATCGGGCAGGGGAACACTGAAGCTTTCTTT.

The chain combines TRBV6-5 with TRBJ1-3; possibly TRBD1 for D (6 bases). Germline V gene data show CDR1 as MNHEY and CDR2 as SVGAGI. V was shortened by 6 bases and J by 1 base, with 10 bases between the two germline ends. CDR3 length: 14 residues. The CDR3 spells CASRPRGSGNTIYF. For the CDR3, the DNA is TGTGCCAGCAGGCCCAGGGGTTCTGGAAACACCATATATTTT.

This chain uses TRBV5-1 with TRBJ1-1, with D perhaps TRBD1 (5 bases). The germline gives CDR1 SGHRS, CDR2 YFSETQ. The CDR3 loop spans 15 amino acids. Deletions cut 0 bases from V and 5 bases from J, with 14 bases between. The DNA of the CDR3 is TGCGCCAGCAGCTTGGCCGCAGGGATCGGGACTGAAGCTTTCTTT. As protein: CASSLAAGIGTEAFF.

This rearrangement joins TRBV19 to TRBJ2-1, with D possibly matching TRBD2 (6 bases). Germline CDR1 and CDR2: LNHDA and SQIVND (reference sequence). With 3 bases removed from V and 5 bases from J, the gap between germline ends came to 8 bases. This CDR3 has 13 amino acids. In DNA, the CDR3 is TGTGCCAGTAGTATCGGACTAAACAATGAGCAGTTCTTC. Amino acid sequence: CASSIGLNNEQFF. Variable domain in full (rest from reference TRBV19 and TRBJ2-1): DGGITQSPKYLFRKEGQNVTLSCEQNLNHDAMYWYRQDPGQGLRLIYYSQIVNDFQKGDIAEGYSVSREKKESFPLTVTSAQKNPTAFYLCASSIGLNNEQFFGPGTRLTVL.

V usage is TRBV6-1 and J usage is TRBJ1-1; D unresolved. The V gene lost 0 bases and the J gene lost 6 bases, with 11 bases spanning the gap. This CDR3 contains 14 residues. The germline gives CDR1 MNHNS, CDR2 SASEGT. The CDR3 nucleotides read TGTGCCAGCAGTGAAGCAACAGTGTACTCTGAAGCTTTCTTT. Translated, it gives CASSEATVYSEAFF.

The chain links TRBV19 to TRBJ1-1; TRBD1 might be the D (6 bases). The CDR3 extends over 14 amino acids. The germline V gene encodes CDR1 LNHDA and CDR2 SQIVND (reference sequence). Between the trimmed V and J ends, which lost 6 bases and 4 bases, there was a span of 15 bases. CDR3 loop: CASSHPGGSTEAFF. The DNA of the CDR3 is TGTGCCAGTAGCCACCCGGGGGGCAGCACTGAAGCTTTCTTT.

The chain combines TRBV19 with TRBJ2-7, with 7 bases lining up with TRBD1. This CDR3 region has 15 residues. J was trimmed by 3 bases and V by 1 base; bases with no gene match: 6. The germline V gene has CDR1 LNHDA and CDR2 SQIVND (reference sequence). As DNA, the CDR3 is TGTGCCAGTAGTATAGGGACAGGCCCAAACTACGAGCAGTACTTC. It yields the protein CASSIGTGPNYEQYF.

The CDR3 DNA follows: TGTGCCAGCTCCAACCCCGGGACAGCCACATCCTACGAGCAGTACTTC. Protein sequence: CASSNPGTATSYEQYF. The rearrangement links TRBV18 to TRBJ2-7, with TRBD1 matching 7 bases. Losses at the gene ends were 6 bases for V and 1 base for J; bases not matched to a gene: 12. The length of the CDR3 is 16 residues. Germline lookup yields CDR1 KGHSH and CDR2 LQKENI. Based on the CDR3 plus reference TRBV18 and TRBJ2-7, the full variable domain is NAGVMQNPRHLVRRRGQEARLRCSPMKGHSHVYWYRQLPEEGLKFMVYLQKENIIDESGMPKERFSAEFPKEGPSILRIQQVVRGDSAAYFCASSNPGTATSYEQYFGPGTRLTVT.

V usage is TRBV25-1 and J usage is TRBJ1-2; D is undetermined. There are 15 residues in the CDR3. Germline V CDR1 and CDR2: MGHDK, SYGVNS. The V and J ends lost 7 bases and 2 bases respectively, with 17 bases between them. CDR3 loop: CASTSMVGANYGYTF. The CDR3 DNA reads as TGTGCCAGCACCTCCATGGTGGGAGCAAACTATGGCTACACCTTC.

The rearrangement links TRBV6-5 to TRBJ1-3; 7 bases fit TRBD1. Germline CDR1 reads MNHEY; CDR2 reads SVGAGI. CDR3 length equals 15 residues. V lost 5 bases and J lost 2; bases outside the gene matches: 6. The CDR3 here is CASSNRGLTGNTIYF. The CDR3 DNA sequence: TGTGCCAGCAGTAACAGGGGTTTAACTGGAAACACCATATATTTT.

The rearrangement uses TRBV6-1 and TRBJ2-1, with unresolved D. Trimming pared 4 bases from V and 5 bases from J, leaving 9 bases between. The CDR3 runs 13 residues. Germline values: CDR1 MNHNS, CDR2 SASEGT. CDR3 sequence reads: CASSVEAHNEQFF. For the CDR3, the DNA is TGTGCCAGCAGTGTAGAGGCCCACAATGAGCAGTTCTTC.

The chain uses TRBV6-1 and TRBJ2-7; tentatively, D is TRBD2 (6 bases). The CDR3 runs 13 residues. V lost 5 bases to trimming and J lost 2 bases, with 10 bases between them. Looked up from germline, CDR1 is MNHNS and CDR2 is SASEGT. CDR3 DNA sequence: TGTGCCAGCAGTCCCGGGGGTACCTACGAGCAGTACTTC. Amino acids: CASSPGGTYEQYF.

The chain is built from TRBV12-5 and TRBJ2-7; tentative D call: TRBD1 (5 bases). Germline loops: CDR1 LGHNT, CDR2 FRNRAP. This CDR3 contains 16 residues. Trimming took off 2 bases at V and 2 bases at J, with 16 bases between the two ends. CDR3 region: CASGLPPGHDPYEQYF. CDR3 nucleotide sequence: TGTGCTAGTGGTTTGCCCCCAGGACATGATCCCTACGAGCAGTACTTC.

V usage is TRBV5-1 and J usage is TRBJ2-7; 8 nucleotides agree with TRBD1. Losses at the gene ends were 3 bases for V and 2 bases for J; bases not matched to a gene: 4. Germline CDR1 is SGHRS and CDR2 is YFSETQ. This CDR3 contains 14 residues. CDR3 in DNA: TGCGCCAGCAGCTCTCGGACAGGGACCTACGAGCAGTACTTC. Translated: CASSSRTGTYEQYF.

The rearrangement links TRBV29-1 to TRBJ2-7, with D possibly TRBD2 on 5 matching bases. The V end lost 0 bases, the J end lost 2 bases, and 14 bases lay between the germline ends. Germline V gene lookup returns CDR1 SQVTM and CDR2 ANQGSEA. The CDR3 is 15 amino acids. The CDR3 protein is CSVEDAEGEAYEQYF. CDR3 nucleotide sequence: TGCAGCGTTGAAGATGCAGAGGGCGAGGCCTACGAGCAGTACTTC.